One and the same sample provided the 2 T cell receptor beta chains below, sequenced in a study of T cell changes during pregnancy in multiple sclerosis. Sequencing used immunoSEQ multiplex PCR; TCRdb keeps in-frame clones, though not all of them. The profile shows about 39,000 clones, 84% of them singletons. The sample consisted of CD4+ T cells from peripheral blood mononuclear cells, taken before pregnancy. Source of these receptors: a female donor with multiple sclerosis, enrolled in a pregnancy study.

The rearrangement joins TRBV4-3 to TRBJ2-6; 8 bases agree with TRBD2. Germline loops: CDR1 LGHNA, CDR2 YSLEER. This CDR3 region has 18 residues. The V and J ends lost 6 bases and 0 bases, in that order; junction bases with no gene match: 10. The CDR3 DNA follows: TGCGCCAGCAGAATACACGGGACTAGTCGCTCTGGGGCCAACGTCCTGACTTTC. Protein product: CASRIHGTSRSGANVLTF.

This chain links TRBV6-6 with TRBJ1-3, with 8 bases aligning to TRBD1. The CDR3 covers 15 residues. In germline, CDR1 is MNHNY, CDR2 SVGAGI (reference sequence). V trimming: 6 bases; J trimming: 3 bases; junction bases outside the gene matches: 7. This CDR3 reads CASRTSRGLGNTIYF. CDR3 nucleotides: TGTGCCAGCAGGACCTCCAGGGGGCTTGGAAACACCATATATTTT.